The clone carrying this T cell receptor (beta chain) was found a few times. As yet, its antigen is unknown. This sample stems from a study of beta chain features in type 1 diabetes. The germline V and J ends were trimmed by 0 bases and 0 bases, with 3 bases remaining between them. The CDR3 is 15 amino acids. CDR1 and CDR2 from the germline V gene are SGHTA and FQGNSA. Study outcomes and limitations: The influence of HLA type on TCRB rearrangement stayed undetermined.

Expressed TCRB transcripts were sequenced because the isolated RNA had all been reverse transcribed beforehand. Method: immunoSEQ multiplex PCR; TCRdb's copy keeps in-frame clones and lacks some. There are about 150,000 clones in the sample; less than 11% occur only once, and roughly 1.3% lies in the top ten. This receptor was obtained from a man aged 18-30 years in good health. The sequencing input was naive CD4+ T cells from blood. The rearrangement joins TRBV7-2 to TRBJ2-6; the D is unclear. CDR3 DNA: TGTGCCAGCAGCTTAGCCCTCTCTGGGGCCAACGTCCTGACTTTC. Translation gives CASSLALSGANVLTF.